The clone carrying this TCR beta chain was picked up a small number of times. The antigen remains undetermined. As to time point: persistent/refractory GD, antithyroid drugs over 5 years with positive TRAb. PBMC-derived RNA was used for the TCR library. Losses at the gene ends were 9 bases for V and 5 bases for J; bases not matched to a gene: 4. CDR1 ENHRY and CDR2 SYGVKD come from the germline V gene. This CDR3 contains 12 residues. CDR3 regions were amplified by Arm-PCR using iRepertoire HTBI primers to build TCR beta libraries. A single record per CDR3 protein comes from TCRdb applying MiXCR to the multiplex PCR reads. Seen here are roughly 500,000 distinct CDR3 sequences, 20% to 25% observed once, and the top ten hold under 15%. These data are taken from a study of regulatory T cells in long-lasting Graves disease. As for the study in general: Disease was considered persistent Graves' disease after over 5 years of antithyroid drugs (with positive TSH receptor antibodies). General study results and limits: Patients with persistent disease shared 2,741 public clonotypes, outpacing the 966 shared by new patients. Exclusively peripheral blood, rather than thyroid tissue, was studied.

This receptor was obtained from a female donor with Graves disease. The chain uses TRBV10-3 and TRBJ1-1; 9 bases are shared with TRBD1. The sample in question was peripheral blood mononuclear cells (PBMCs), obtained when the disease was refractory, from a patient treated with antithyroid drugs. The CDR3 loop reads CAIGQGNTEAFF. For the CDR3, the DNA is TGTGCCATTGGACAGGGGAATACTGAAGCTTTCTTT.